The present T cell receptor (beta chain) was sequenced within a study of radiation and T cells in renal cell carcinoma (dated by TCRdb to the early 2020s). Regarding the complete study: The samples were obtained from a clinical trial, where primary renal cell carcinomas were treated with 15 Gy stereotactic body radiation therapy and then removed by nephrectomy 4 weeks afterward. In total, 53 samples, comprising 25 or so tumors and around 27 peripheral blood samples, were subjected to TCR beta sequencing. A total of 4,016,671 unique CDR3 nucleotide sequences, encoding 2.5 million to 3 million unique CDR3 amino acid sequences, were found across all 50 or so samples. The paper as a whole reports these results and caveats: Because no pretreatment tumor biopsies were available, whether clonotypes were present in the tumor at baseline could not be determined. Top tumor clonotypes rose in blood from baseline to 2 weeks post-radiation, then contracted by 4 weeks, suggesting transient expansion of tumor-resident clones. Tracking of blood repertoire dynamics stopped at roughly 4 weeks after treatment, with no follow-up past that point. With a single-armed trial design, the study had no way to address how radiation dose or scheduling affects the TCR repertoire.

TCR beta libraries were generated from genomic DNA with the immunoSEQ kit, following the manufacturer's recommendations. To prepare libraries, a first multiplex PCR with proprietary primers was run, followed by a second PCR that added unique barcodes, and a bead cleanup was done after each round. A positive control reaction and a negative control reaction, both provided in the kit, were run with every batch of samples. The final libraries were assessed on an Agilent 4200 TapeStation D1000 ScreenTape, pooled by volume, and quantified by qPCR. An Illumina NextSeq500 fitted with a MidOutput 150-cycle cartridge performed the sequencing, running 156 Read1 cycles and 15 Index1 cycles with the kit's custom primers. The pooled library was loaded at 0.95 to 1 pM, with a roughly 20% PhiX control spiked in. Turning to the authors' computational methods: Vendor-processed data were analyzed in R, and a clonotype was defined as all T cells sharing the same CDR3 nucleotide sequence. For clone abundance analyses, frequencies were normalized to the 10,000 most abundant clones in each sample. Public T cell clones, which averaged fewer than five per sample, were removed prior to analysis. A difference in abundance of at least 32-fold between compartments was used to define tumor-enriched and baseline blood-enriched clonotypes. A beta-binomial differential abundance model was used to identify clonotypes that were expanded or contracted between blood time points. The Baroni-Urbani and Buser coefficient was used to measure tumor-blood repertoire similarity, and groups were compared with two-tailed Wilcoxon tests in R. TCRdb carries this immuneACCESS record with in-frame sequences only. Its versions omit some clonotypes, under half of them owing to an unresolved V gene in the studies checked, with the rest unexplained. The V and J calls and clone size come from that table; D and trimming were worked out from the DNA. In this sample the table shows about 26,000 clones, 81% of which occur a single time. Approximately 31% of the sample is in the top ten clones.

About this clone itself: This clone's antigen is unknown. One base away there is no much larger clone; base qualities are not given.

The sample's time point label, in plain terms: blood 2 weeks post-SBRT. What this sample's treatment or condition label stands for: 15 Gy SBRT to primary tumor, nephrectomy 4 weeks later. To follow tumor-enriched clonotypes, peripheral blood was collected serially from radiation-treated patients at baseline and again at 2 weeks and 4 weeks after SBRT. Every patient's renal cell carcinoma showed clear cell pathology. Genomic DNA for TCR sequencing was prepared using the QIAamp DNA Blood Mini Kit (Qiagen). Only samples passing all quality control checks were included in the analyses. V is pared back by 1 base and J by 2 bases, with 16 bases lying between the germline termini. Sequences SGHNT (CDR1) and YYREEE (CDR2) are obtained from the germline V gene (reference sequence). The CDR3 has 16 amino acids, counting the end cysteine and phenylalanine. Left in the record is the CDR3 DNA by itself, 48 bases read in frame from the first base.

The sequence came from a man between 60 and 70 years old with renal cell carcinoma. The source material was blood, sampled from a patient whose treatment included radiotherapy and nephrectomy. The rearranged chain carries TRBV5-4 and TRBJ2-7; no confident D gene assignment can be made. This receptor has the CDR3 CASSLRPGPAPYEQYF. At the DNA level, the sequence is TGTGCCAGCAGCTTGAGGCCAGGACCGGCCCCCTACGAGCAGTACTTC.